Listed below are T cell receptor beta chains from one sample, sequenced in a study of yellow fever vaccine responses in identical twins. Each CDR3 protein is one row after TCRdb ran MiXCR on the RT-PCR reads. The sample has approximately 12,000 distinct CDR3 sequences, 80% to 90% seen once. The sample in question was T cells from blood (PBMCs), unsorted or a sorted subset (not recorded which), obtained before or after yellow fever vaccination (not recorded which). The receptors derive from a young woman who received the yellow fever vaccine. CDR3s include the opening cysteine and the closing phenylalanine or tryptophan. D genes are given only for firm matches. Where a row states a size, it is once, few, many or the class of an expanded clone; other rows omit it.

J,V,length,D,size,CDR3,DNA
TRBJ2-7,TRBV15,14,NA,NA,CATSPVSLGDEQYF,TGTGCCACCAGCCCGGTCTCCCTCGGAGACGAGCAGTACTTC
TRBJ2-5,TRBV7-9,15,NA,NA,CASSLAIGEAETQYF,TGTGCCAGCAGCTTAGCGATCGGAGAGGCGGAGACCCAGTACTTC
TRBJ2-1,TRBV29-1,14,NA,NA,CSVDGLSKYNEQFF,TGCAGCGTTGATGGACTCTCAAAATACAATGAGCAGTTCTTC
TRBJ2-1,TRBV18,14,NA,NA,CASSPGRPYNEQFF,TGTGCCAGCTCACCAGGCAGACCCTACAATGAGCAGTTCTTC
TRBJ2-1,TRBV6-8,15,TRBD2,NA,CASQILASGLNEQFF,TGTGCCAGCCAAATCCTGGCTAGCGGGCTCAATGAGCAGTTCTTC
TRBJ2-1,TRBV20-1,14,TRBD2,NA,CSAALAGAPNEQFF,TGCAGTGCGGCACTAGCGGGGGCCCCCAATGAGCAGTTCTTC
TRBJ2-7,TRBV27,13,NA,NA,CASSLTDLYEQYF,TGTGCCAGCAGTTTGACAGATCTATACGAGCAGTACTTC
TRBJ1-3,TRBV28,13,NA,once,CASSLNGLNTIYF,TGTGCCAGCAGTTTAAACGGGTTGAACACCATATATTTT
TRBJ2-7,TRBV19,11,NA,NA,CATRGYYEQYF,TGTGCCACTAGGGGCTATTACGAGCAGTACTTC
TRBJ2-7,TRBV20-1,16,TRBD2,NA,CSARDVGRTSGDEQYF,TGCAGTGCTAGAGATGTTGGGCGCACTAGCGGGGACGAGCAGTACTTC
TRBJ2-1,TRBV2,15,TRBD2,NA,CASSVLAGPYNEQFF,TGTGCCAGCAGTGTTCTAGCGGGACCCTACAATGAGCAGTTCTTC
TRBJ1-5,TRBV13,15,NA,NA,CASSLGRSSNQPQHF,TGTGCCAGCAGCTTGGGGAGGTCAAGCAATCAGCCCCAGCATTTT
TRBJ1-1,TRBV18,13,NA,NA,CASSAAVNTEAFF,TGTGCCAGCTCCGCGGCGGTGAACACTGAAGCTTTCTTT
TRBJ1-6,TRBV11-1,19,TRBD1,NA,CASSTRWTGGDEGNSPLHF,TGTGCCAGCAGCACTCGATGGACAGGGGGCGATGAAGGGAATTCACCCCTCCACTTT
TRBJ2-1,TRBV20-1,13,NA,NA,CSARRSVPGEQFF,TGCAGTGCTAGACGCTCAGTCCCGGGGGAGCAGTTCTTC
TRBJ2-5,TRBV2,15,NA,NA,CASLGRWALQETQYF,TGTGCCAGCTTAGGTCGTTGGGCACTTCAAGAGACCCAGTACTTC
TRBJ2-1,TRBV5-1,15,TRBD1,NA,CASSLERTGVGEQFF,TGCGCCAGCAGCTTGGAACGGACAGGGGTGGGTGAGCAGTTCTTC
TRBJ2-5,TRBV29-1,15,NA,once,CSVEIRESMDETQYF,TGCAGCGTTGAAATCCGGGAGTCTATGGACGAGACCCAGTACTTC
TRBJ1-2,TRBV9,14,NA,NA,CASSASGTGYGYTF,TGTGCCAGCAGCGCGTCCGGGACCGGCTATGGCTACACCTTC
TRBJ2-3,TRBV4-2,15,NA,NA,CASSQEWGAADTQYF,TGTGCCAGCAGCCAAGAATGGGGGGCCGCAGATACGCAGTATTTT
TRBJ2-6,TRBV4-3,16,NA,NA,CASSQDGTAGANVLTF,TGCGCCAGCAGCCAGGACGGGACTGCTGGGGCCAACGTCCTGACTTTC
TRBJ2-1,TRBV11-2,15,TRBD2,few,CASSLGTSGRNEQFF,TGTGCCAGCAGCTTAGGGACTAGCGGGAGAAATGAGCAGTTCTTC
TRBJ2-1,TRBV7-3,15,NA,NA,CASSPTGTAVNEQFF,TGTGCCAGCAGCCCTACCGGGACGGCGGTCAATGAGCAGTTCTTC
TRBJ2-7,TRBV11-3,15,TRBD2,NA,CASSLGLAGPYEQYF,TGTGCCAGCAGCTTAGGACTAGCGGGGCCCTACGAGCAGTACTTC
TRBJ2-1,TRBV5-1,16,TRBD2,NA,CASSSSSGGLYNEQFF,TGCGCCAGCAGCTCGTCTAGCGGGGGGCTCTACAATGAGCAGTTCTTC
TRBJ1-1,TRBV18,14,NA,NA,CASSPGRSNTEAFF,TGTGCCAGCTCACCAGGCAGATCGAACACTGAAGCTTTCTTT
TRBJ2-1,TRBV6-2/TRBV6-3,17,NA,few,CASSYSGLRGVYNEQFF,TGTGCCAGCAGTTACTCGGGCCTCAGGGGGGTGTACAATGAGCAGTTCTTC
TRBJ2-7,TRBV15,14,NA,few,CATSQGQGAYEQYF,TGTGCCACCAGTCAGGGCCAAGGGGCCTACGAGCAGTACTTC
TRBJ1-2,TRBV11-3,14,NA,NA,CASSLVTANYGYTF,TGTGCCAGCAGCTTAGTTACGGCTAACTATGGCTACACCTTC
TRBJ2-7,TRBV5-1,13,NA,NA,CASRTGQSYEQYF,TGCGCCAGCAGGACGGGGCAATCCTACGAGCAGTACTTC
TRBJ2-7,TRBV20-1,13,TRBD2,NA,CSAEREKTYEQYF,TGCAGTGCTGAGCGGGAGAAGACCTACGAGCAGTACTTC
TRBJ2-1,TRBV28,18,TRBD1,NA,CASSFRRTGPSSYNEQFF,TGTGCCAGCAGTTTCCGTAGGACAGGACCTAGCTCCTACAATGAGCAGTTCTTC
TRBJ2-3,TRBV11-3,17,TRBD2,NA,CASSLVRQGGSTDTQYF,TGTGCCAGCAGCTTAGTTCGGCAGGGAGGGAGCACAGATACGCAGTATTTT
TRBJ2-5,TRBV11-1,18,TRBD1,NA,CASSRRKEGTGGRETQYF,TGTGCCAGCAGCCGACGAAAAGAGGGGACAGGGGGTCGAGAGACCCAGTACTTC
TRBJ2-3,TRBV4-1,15,NA,few,CASSHDSLSTDTQYF,TGCGCCAGCAGCCACGACAGCCTGAGCACAGATACGCAGTATTTT
TRBJ1-5,TRBV2,15,NA,NA,CASNPQASGNQPQHF,TGTGCCAGCAACCCCCAGGCGAGCGGCAATCAGCCCCAGCATTTT
TRBJ2-1,TRBV5-1,16,TRBD1,NA,CASSLEAGTGGAEQFF,TGCGCCAGCAGCTTGGAAGCCGGGACAGGGGGCGCTGAGCAGTTCTTC
TRBJ2-2,TRBV7-2,15,NA,NA,CASSTSGTDTGELFF,TGTGCCAGCAGCACCAGCGGGACAGACACCGGGGAGCTGTTTTTT
TRBJ2-5,TRBV20-1,12,NA,NA,CSATDFQETQYF,TGCAGTGCGACAGACTTCCAAGAGACCCAGTACTTC